A selection of T cell receptor beta chains follows, all from one sample in a study of T cells after yellow fever vaccination. TCRdb reprocessed the 5' RACE reads with MiXCR, giving one entry per CDR3 protein. The sample lists over 85,000 distinct CDR3 sequences; about 8.8% were seen once. Here the sequenced sample was CD8+ T cells not binding an NS4B(214-222) dextramer, sorted from PBMCs, taken roughly 15 days after the first yellow fever vaccination. These receptors were obtained from a man aged 18 to 29 who received the YFV17D yellow fever vaccine. CDR3s include the opening cysteine and the closing phenylalanine or tryptophan. Fields, in order: clone size, D gene, J gene, V gene, CDR3 DNA, CDR3 protein. The D gene is left open where the match is weak. Size is stated for part of the rows, as once, few or many counts, or as a class when the clone is expanded.

size: .
D: TRBD1
J: TRBJ1-5
V: TRBV20-1
DNA: TGCAGTGCTAGGGGACCGGGACAGGGAAATCAGCCCCAGCATTTT
CDR3: CSARGPGQGNQPQHF

size: few
D: TRBD1
J: TRBJ1-1
V: TRBV7-6
DNA: TGTGCCAGCAGCTTAGGGTCCGGGACAGGGGGAACTGAAGCTTTCTTT
CDR3: CASSLGSGTGGTEAFF

size: few
D: .
J: TRBJ1-1
V: TRBV20-1
DNA: TGCAGGGGGTGGGGGACTGAAGCTTTCTTT
CDR3: CRGWGTEAFF

size: few
D: .
J: TRBJ1-5
V: TRBV7-2
DNA: TGTGCCAGCAGCCGAGCGAATCAGCCCCAGCATTTT
CDR3: CASSRANQPQHF

size: .
D: TRBD1
J: TRBJ2-1
V: TRBV11-2
DNA: TGTGCCAGCAGCAGACAGGGGGCCACCTACAATGAGCAGTTCTTC
CDR3: CASSRQGATYNEQFF

size: .
D: .
J: TRBJ1-6
V: TRBV19
DNA: TGTGCCAGTAGTATTCTCCAACTCGCGGGTGACAATTCACCCCTCCACTTT
CDR3: CASSILQLAGDNSPLHF

size: few
D: TRBD1
J: TRBJ2-3
V: TRBV4-2
DNA: TGTGCCAGCTCCGGGACAGGGGGCTCCTCGGCGCAGTATTTT
CDR3: CASSGTGGSSAQYF

size: .
D: .
J: TRBJ2-2
V: TRBV19
DNA: TGTGCCAGTAGTGGAGTAACCGGGGAGCTGTTTTTT
CDR3: CASSGVTGELFF

size: few
D: .
J: TRBJ2-3
V: TRBV27
DNA: TGTGCCAGCAGTTCGAGATCTACCACAGATACGCAGTATTTT
CDR3: CASSSRSTTDTQYF

size: few
D: .
J: TRBJ2-1
V: TRBV14
DNA: TGTGCCAGCAGCCAAGACTTTAGAACAGGGCCAAGCTCCTACAATGAGCAGTTCTTC
CDR3: CASSQDFRTGPSSYNEQFF

size: .
D: .
J: TRBJ1-1
V: TRBV12-3/TRBV12-4
DNA: TGTGCCAGCAGTTTCGGGCAGCTGAACACTGAAGCTTTCTTT
CDR3: CASSFGQLNTEAFF

size: .
D: TRBD2
J: TRBJ2-5
V: TRBV3-1
DNA: TGTGCCAGCAGCCCCACTAGCGGGGTTCAAGAGACCCAGTACTTC
CDR3: CASSPTSGVQETQYF

size: few
D: .
J: TRBJ2-2
V: TRBV15
DNA: TGTGCCACCAGCAGAGAACCTCCCGGGGAGCTGTTTTTT
CDR3: CATSREPPGELFF

size: few
D: .
J: TRBJ2-3
V: TRBV20-1
DNA: TGCAGTGCTAGAGCGCCTGGAACAGATACGCAGTATTTT
CDR3: CSARAPGTDTQYF

size: few
D: .
J: TRBJ1-1
V: TRBV5-1
DNA: TGCGCCAGCAGCTTTAATGGGGGCACTGAAGCTTTCTTT
CDR3: CASSFNGGTEAFF

size: .
D: .
J: TRBJ1-1
V: TRBV6-1
DNA: TGTGCCAGCAGTCGGCCCTCCGGCACTGAAGCTTTCTTT
CDR3: CASSRPSGTEAFF

size: few
D: TRBD1
J: TRBJ1-5
V: TRBV15
DNA: TGTGCCACCACTCCGGACAGGAACAATCAGCCCCAGCATTTT
CDR3: CATTPDRNNQPQHF

size: .
D: TRBD1
J: TRBJ1-2
V: TRBV7-8
DNA: TGTGCCAGCAGCTTATCGACAGGGAACTATGGCTACACCTTC
CDR3: CASSLSTGNYGYTF

size: many
D: .
J: TRBJ2-1
V: TRBV6-1
DNA: TGTGCCAGCAGTCTTAGAAACAGGGCCGCAAGTGAGAATGAGCAGTTCTTC
CDR3: CASSLRNRAASENEQFF

size: .
D: .
J: TRBJ1-2
V: TRBV6-5
DNA: TGTGCCAGCAGTTACGAGGACCCTGGTGACGATGGCTACACCTTC
CDR3: CASSYEDPGDDGYTF

size: .
D: .
J: TRBJ1-6
V: TRBV5-1
DNA: TGCGCCAGCAGCTTAGTACCTACTTTTAATAATTCACCCCTCCACTTT
CDR3: CASSLVPTFNNSPLHF

size: few
D: .
J: TRBJ1-3
V: TRBV4-2
DNA: TGTGCCAGCAGCCAAGTTGGTAGCGGAAACACCATATATTTT
CDR3: CASSQVGSGNTIYF

size: few
D: .
J: TRBJ1-5
V: TRBV4-1
DNA: TGCGCCAGCAGCCAAGTGTACTCTGGAGGGAGCAATCAGCCCCAGCATTTT
CDR3: CASSQVYSGGSNQPQHF

size: few
D: .
J: TRBJ2-7
V: TRBV7-8
DNA: TGTGCCAGCAGCTTGGGATATAACGAGGAGCAGTACTTC
CDR3: CASSLGYNEEQYF

size: .
D: .
J: TRBJ2-7
V: TRBV29-1
DNA: TGCAGCGTTGAAGTTCCCCCCTACGAGCAGTACTTC
CDR3: CSVEVPPYEQYF

size: .
D: .
J: TRBJ2-1
V: TRBV6-5
DNA: TGTGCCAGCAGTTACCTCTCGGGCAACAATGAGCAGTTCTTC
CDR3: CASSYLSGNNEQFF

size: few
D: .
J: TRBJ2-3
V: TRBV13
DNA: TGTGCCAGCAGTAACTATAGGCGGACAGATACGCAGTATTTT
CDR3: CASSNYRRTDTQYF

size: .
D: .
J: TRBJ2-5
V: TRBV6-1
DNA: TGTGCCAGCACCGCAAGTAACCAAGAGACCCAGTACTTC
CDR3: CASTASNQETQYF

size: .
D: TRBD2
J: TRBJ2-7
V: TRBV7-9
DNA: TGTGCCAGCAGCCTTAGCGGGAGCTCCTACGAGCAGTACTTC
CDR3: CASSLSGSSYEQYF

size: .
D: .
J: TRBJ2-5
V: TRBV29-1
DNA: TGCAGCGTGAGGAGGCAAGAGACCCAGTACTTC
CDR3: CSVRRQETQYF

size: many
D: .
J: TRBJ1-1
V: TRBV7-9
DNA: TGTGCCAGCAGCATAGCCGGGGGGAACACTGAAGCTTTCTTT
CDR3: CASSIAGGNTEAFF

size: .
D: TRBD1
J: TRBJ2-7
V: TRBV12-3/TRBV12-4
DNA: TGTGCCAGCAGTTTCCCCCCAACAGGGGTGATCCAGCAGTACTTC
CDR3: CASSFPPTGVIQQYF

size: many
D: .
J: TRBJ2-5
V: TRBV7-2
DNA: TGTGCCAGCAGCCCCCGCCCGAGAGGGAAAGAGACCCAGTACTTC
CDR3: CASSPRPRGKETQYF

size: many
D: .
J: TRBJ2-4
V: TRBV10-3
DNA: TGTGCCATCAGTGAGTCGAGGGGCCCAAACATTCAGTACTTC
CDR3: CAISESRGPNIQYF

size: few
D: TRBD1
J: TRBJ1-2
V: TRBV25-1
DNA: TGTGCCAGCAGTGGTTCCCGCTATGGACAGGTCCACTATGGCTACACCTTC
CDR3: CASSGSRYGQVHYGYTF

size: few
D: TRBD2
J: TRBJ2-3
V: TRBV27
DNA: TGTGCCAGCAGTTGGCTAGCGGGGGGGTTCGCAGATACGCAGTATTTT
CDR3: CASSWLAGGFADTQYF

size: .
D: TRBD1
J: TRBJ2-3
V: TRBV19
DNA: TGTGCCAGTAGTCGAAGACAGGGGGTAACAGATACGCAGTATTTT
CDR3: CASSRRQGVTDTQYF

size: .
D: .
J: TRBJ1-5
V: TRBV4-3
DNA: TGCGCCAGCAGCCAAGATTGGAGGACACCCAATCAGCCCCAGCATTTT
CDR3: CASSQDWRTPNQPQHF

size: .
D: TRBD1
J: TRBJ1-1
V: TRBV5-1
DNA: TGCGCCAGAAGCGCGACAGGGTCGGCTGAAGCTTTCTTT
CDR3: CARSATGSAEAFF

size: .
D: .
J: TRBJ2-1
V: TRBV4-1
DNA: TGCGCCAGCAGCCAAACAAGCGGGTTTCCGTACAATGAGCAGTTCTTC
CDR3: CASSQTSGFPYNEQFF

size: few
D: .
J: TRBJ1-2
V: TRBV19
DNA: TGTGCCAGTAGAGTACTCACCGACTCGGCGGGCTATGGCTACACCTTC
CDR3: CASRVLTDSAGYGYTF

size: .
D: .
J: TRBJ1-1
V: TRBV4-1
DNA: TGCGCCAGCAGCCGGGATACGAACACTGAAGCTTTCTTT
CDR3: CASSRDTNTEAFF

size: few
D: .
J: TRBJ2-7
V: TRBV12-3/TRBV12-4
DNA: TGTGCCAGCAGTTTGACGGGGAGCTCCTACGAGCAGTACTTC
CDR3: CASSLTGSSYEQYF

size: .
D: .
J: TRBJ2-1
V: TRBV27
DNA: TGTGCCAGCAGTTTATTCGGCAGTGGCTCCTACAATGAGCAGTTCTTC
CDR3: CASSLFGSGSYNEQFF

size: .
D: TRBD1
J: TRBJ1-2
V: TRBV27
DNA: TGTGCCAGCAGTTTATTGACTAACAGGGGCAGCTACACCTTC
CDR3: CASSLLTNRGSYTF

size: few
D: .
J: TRBJ2-3
V: TRBV28
DNA: TGTGCCAGCAGTTATTCGGACGAGACAGATACGCAGTATTTT
CDR3: CASSYSDETDTQYF

size: .
D: .
J: TRBJ2-1
V: TRBV27
DNA: TGTGCCAGCAGTTGGACAACGGGCTCCTACAATGAGCAGTTCTTC
CDR3: CASSWTTGSYNEQFF

size: few
D: TRBD1
J: TRBJ2-1
V: TRBV6-5
DNA: TGTGCCAGCAGTTACGGTACCGGGACAGCCTACAATGAGCAGTTCTTC
CDR3: CASSYGTGTAYNEQFF

size: .
D: .
J: TRBJ1-2
V: TRBV5-5
DNA: TGTGCCAGCAGCGACAGGCCATATGGGGGGGATGGCTACACCTTC
CDR3: CASSDRPYGGDGYTF

size: few
D: .
J: TRBJ1-1
V: TRBV6-5
DNA: TGTGCCAGCAGTTACGGGACGGACATGAACACTGAAGCTTTCTTT
CDR3: CASSYGTDMNTEAFF

size: many
D: .
J: TRBJ2-1
V: TRBV7-6
DNA: TGTGCCAGCAGCTTAGGTGGGGGTGAGCAGTTCTTC
CDR3: CASSLGGGEQFF

size: many
D: TRBD1
J: TRBJ1-2
V: TRBV29-1
DNA: TGCAGCGGTGAACCGGACAGGGAGGGTGGCTACACCTTC
CDR3: CSGEPDREGGYTF

size: few
D: .
J: TRBJ2-3
V: TRBV11-2
DNA: TGTGCCAGCAGCTTTTCGGGGGCCAGCACAGATACGCAGTATTTT
CDR3: CASSFSGASTDTQYF

size: .
D: TRBD2
J: TRBJ2-1
V: TRBV20-1
DNA: TGCAGTGCTAGTCGACGCGGGGGTACCTCCTACAATGAGCAGTTCTTC
CDR3: CSASRRGGTSYNEQFF

size: .
D: .
J: TRBJ1-1
V: TRBV5-1
DNA: TGCGCCAGCAGCAGAACCGGGACACCGAACACTGAAGCTTTCTTT
CDR3: CASSRTGTPNTEAFF